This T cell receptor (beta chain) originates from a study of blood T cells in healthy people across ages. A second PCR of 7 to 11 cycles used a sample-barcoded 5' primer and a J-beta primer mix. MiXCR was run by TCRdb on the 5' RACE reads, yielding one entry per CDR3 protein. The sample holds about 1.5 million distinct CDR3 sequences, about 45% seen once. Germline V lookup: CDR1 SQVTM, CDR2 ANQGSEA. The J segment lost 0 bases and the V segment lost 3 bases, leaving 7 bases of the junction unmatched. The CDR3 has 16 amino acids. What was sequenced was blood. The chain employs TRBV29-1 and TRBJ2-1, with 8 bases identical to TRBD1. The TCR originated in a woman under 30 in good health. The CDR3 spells CSVDVTDRVSYNEQFF. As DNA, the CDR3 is TGCAGCGTTGATGTGACGGACAGGGTCTCCTACAATGAGCAGTTCTTC.